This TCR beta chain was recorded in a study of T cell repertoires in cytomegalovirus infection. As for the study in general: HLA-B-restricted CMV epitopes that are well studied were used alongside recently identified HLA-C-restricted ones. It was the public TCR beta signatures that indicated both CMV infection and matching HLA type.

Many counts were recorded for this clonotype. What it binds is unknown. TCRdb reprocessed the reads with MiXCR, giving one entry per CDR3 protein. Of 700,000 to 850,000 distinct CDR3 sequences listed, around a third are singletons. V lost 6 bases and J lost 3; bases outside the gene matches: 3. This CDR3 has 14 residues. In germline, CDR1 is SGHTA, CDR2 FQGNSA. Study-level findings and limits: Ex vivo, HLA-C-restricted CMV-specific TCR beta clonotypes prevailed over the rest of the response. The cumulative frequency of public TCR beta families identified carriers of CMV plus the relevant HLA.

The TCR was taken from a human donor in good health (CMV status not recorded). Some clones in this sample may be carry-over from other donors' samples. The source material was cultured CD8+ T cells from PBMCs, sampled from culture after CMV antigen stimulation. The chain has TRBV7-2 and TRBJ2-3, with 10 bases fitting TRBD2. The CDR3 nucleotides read TGTGCCAGCAGTCGGACTAGCGGAACAGATACGCAGTATTTT. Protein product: CASSRTSGTDTQYF.